This TCR beta chain is drawn from a study of Graves' ophthalmopathy and Graves' hyperthyroidism. Only newly diagnosed hyperthyroidism patients aged 18 to 65, with under 2 months' duration, were enrolled. None of the included patients had other autoimmune diseases, uncontrolled infections, pregnancy or lactation, as these led to exclusion. The germline V gene has CDR1 MDHEN and CDR2 SYDVKM. Trimming took off 3 bases at V and 2 bases at J, with 7 bases between the two ends. The CDR3 length is 13 residues. Amplified TCR beta CDR3 regions were obtained using RNA transcripts as template. Amplification began with first-round RT-PCR using HTBI primers, then second-round multiplex PCR was performed. TCRdb itself ran the multiplex PCR reads through MiXCR, one entry per CDR3 protein. The sample has about 1.1 million distinct CDR3 sequences, about 36% seen once; the top ten hold roughly 10%.

The chain combines TRBV28 with TRBJ2-5; the D is unclear. This clonotype was obtained from an adult man with Graves' hyperthyroidism. The sample was peripheral blood or thyroid tissue (not recorded which). The CDR3 DNA reads as TGTGCCAGCAGTTTTCTCGTGCAAGAGACCCAGTACTTC. Translated, it gives CASSFLVQETQYF.